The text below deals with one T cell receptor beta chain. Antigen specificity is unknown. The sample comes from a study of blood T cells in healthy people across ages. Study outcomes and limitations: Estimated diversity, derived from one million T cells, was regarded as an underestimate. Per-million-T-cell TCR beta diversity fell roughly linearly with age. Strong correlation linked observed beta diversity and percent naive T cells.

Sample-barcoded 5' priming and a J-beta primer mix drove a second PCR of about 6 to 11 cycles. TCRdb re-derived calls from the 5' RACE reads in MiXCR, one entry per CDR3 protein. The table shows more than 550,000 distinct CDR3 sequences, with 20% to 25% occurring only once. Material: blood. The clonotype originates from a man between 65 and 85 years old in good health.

The CDR3 here is CASSRTGTTQETQYF. As DNA, the CDR3 is TGCGCCAGCAGCCGTACCGGGACTACACAAGAGACCCAGTACTTC. The rearrangement joins TRBV5-1 to TRBJ2-5; 7 positions agree with TRBD2. The CDR3 extends over 15 amino acids. Trimming at V came to 4 bases and at J to 2 bases, leaving 8 bases not matched to a gene. Germline V gene sequence: CDR1 SGHRS, CDR2 YFSETQ.